The 32 T cell receptor beta chains below come from one sample, sequenced in a study of tumor-infiltrating lymphocytes in localized non-small cell lung cancer. Assay: immunoSEQ multiplex PCR; the TCRdb copy retains only in-frame clones and omits some. The sample lists about 7,000 clones; 70% to 80% were seen once. Material: uninvolved lung tissue not adjacent to the tumor. These receptors were taken from a human donor with non-small cell lung cancer.

V usage is TRBV4-2 and J usage is TRBJ2-3; the D gene is possibly TRBD2 (5 bases). The CDR3 extends over 13 amino acids. The V end lost 4 bases, the J end lost 6 bases, and 11 bases lay between the germline ends. The germline V gene encodes CDR1 LGHNA and CDR2 YNFKEQ. The chain's CDR3 is CASSPLRGDTQYF. In DNA, the CDR3 is TGTGCCAGCAGCCCTCTGCGAGGGGATACGCAGTATTTT.

In DNA, the CDR3 is TGTGCCAGCAGCTCCGGGACAGTCACTCGAGGCTACACCTTC. This sequence encodes CASSSGTVTRGYTF. J is TRBJ1-2 and V is TRBV5-6; 7 bases agree with TRBD1. CDR1 is SGHDT, CDR2 YYEEEE, per germline. The CDR3 contains 14 residues. The ends lost 3 bases at V and 8 bases at J; junction bases unmatched: 10.

The chain is built from TRBV6-1 and TRBJ2-5; 9 bases line up with TRBD1. The J segment lost 1 base and the V segment lost 3 bases, leaving 0 bases of the junction unmatched. This CDR3 region has 14 residues. The V gene's germline CDR1 is MNHNS and CDR2 SASEGT. The CDR3 region is CASSETGGQETQYF. CDR3 DNA: TGTGCCAGCAGTGAGACAGGGGGCCAAGAGACCCAGTACTTC.

This CDR3 reads CASTEDGAGGYTF. The CDR3 nucleotides read TGTGCCAGCACCGAGGACGGAGCTGGTGGCTACACCTTC. This rearrangement joins TRBV6-5 to TRBJ1-2; D gene ambiguous. Germline assignment: CDR1 MNHEY and CDR2 SVGAGI. Trimming cost V 7 bases and J 7 bases, with 16 bases left between them. The CDR3 runs to 13 residues.

This clone was seen only a few times. V gene TRBV4-1 combines with J gene TRBJ2-7; the D call may be TRBD1 or TRBD2 (5 bases each). The ends were cut back, 3 bases at V and 3 bases at J, with 33 bases in the middle. Looked up from germline, CDR1 is MGHRA and CDR2 is YSYEKL. This CDR3 is 21 amino acids long. CDR3 sequence: CASSHYGGLRAGAAISYEQYF. The CDR3 region has the DNA TGCGCCAGCAGCCATTACGGCGGGCTCCGGGCTGGGGCCGCAATAAGCTACGAGCAGTACTTC.

V usage is TRBV7-3 and J usage is TRBJ1-4; D uncertain. The ends were cut back, 3 bases at V and 0 bases at J, with 8 bases in the middle. Germline lookup yields CDR1 SGHTA and CDR2 FQGTGA. This CDR3 is 15 amino acids long. The CDR3 nucleotides are TGTGCCAGCAGCTTTCTCGCCGCAACTAATGAAAAACTGTTTTTT. Translating it yields CASSFLAATNEKLFF.

V and J are TRBV7-9 and TRBJ2-1; 10 nucleotides align to TRBD1. The germline V gene has CDR1 SEHNR and CDR2 FQNEAQ (reference sequence). The CDR3 runs 14 residues. J gave up 3 bases and V 8 bases, and 4 bases lay outside the gene matches. The CDR3 is CASDRDRGYNEQFF. CDR3 DNA sequence: TGTGCCAGCGACCGGGACAGGGGCTACAATGAGCAGTTCTTC.

The genes are TRBV6-1 and TRBJ2-5, with a possible D match to TRBD1 (6 bases). Germline CDR1 reads MNHNS; CDR2 reads SASEGT. The CDR3 is 12 residues long. Trimming took 6 bases from V and 4 from J, leaving 9 bases between them. The CDR3, as DNA: TGTGCCAGCAGAGCAGGGGCAGAGACCCAGTACTTC. Translated, it gives CASRAGAETQYF.

The chain recombines TRBV28 with TRBJ1-2, with D possibly being TRBD1 (5 bases). Germline CDR1 is MDHEN and CDR2 is SYDVKM. This CDR3 has 12 residues. Deletions cut 4 bases from V and 5 bases from J, with 8 bases between. The CDR3 DNA follows: TGTGCCAGCAGTTGGGGGGGGTATGGCTACACCTTC. Translating gives CASSWGGYGYTF.

This clone was detected only once. The chain recombines TRBV4-1 with TRBJ2-7; D is possibly TRBD2 (5 bases). Trimming pared 2 bases from V and 6 bases from J, leaving 20 bases between. The CDR3 has 16 amino acids. Germline V gives CDR1 MGHRA, CDR2 YSYEKL. The CDR3 loop reads CASSQSNPGRKSEQYF. For the CDR3, the DNA is TGCGCCAGCAGCCAAAGTAATCCGGGAAGGAAGTCCGAGCAGTACTTC.

The J gene is TRBJ1-2, the V gene TRBV29-1, with D maybe TRBD1 (5 bases). The V gene lost 8 bases and the J gene lost 7 bases, with 17 bases spanning the gap. CDR1 is SQVTM and CDR2 is ANQGSEA in the germline V gene. The CDR3 is 12 residues long. CDR3 DNA: TGCAGCTCCTCCCTTCCTGGGGGTGGCTACACCTTC. It specifies CSSSLPGGGYTF.

This clone has just a few counts. This sequence joins TRBV9 and TRBJ1-6; no reliable D call. V dropped 0 bases and J dropped 10 bases, with 5 bases sitting between them. Germline assignment: CDR1 SGDLS and CDR2 YYNGEE. The CDR3 is 12 residues long. The CDR3 sequence is CASSVAKSPLHF. Here the CDR3 DNA reads TGTGCCAGCAGCGTAGCCAAGTCACCCCTCCACTTT. Drawing the rest from reference TRBV9 and TRBJ1-6, the complete variable domain is DSGVTQTPKHLITATGQRVTLRCSPRSGDLSVYWYQQSLDQGLQFLIQYYNGEERAKGNILERFSAQQFPDLHSELNLSSLELGDSALYFCASSVAKSPLHFGNGTRLTVT.

This clone rates as medium-sized. J is TRBJ2-7 and V is TRBV7-9; possible D gene TRBD1, 5 bases. This CDR3 spans 15 amino acids. The germline V gene encodes CDR1 SEHNR and CDR2 FQNEAQ (reference sequence). Trimming took 2 bases from V and 5 from J, leaving 16 bases between them. Here the CDR3 reads CASSLTTQGFDEQYF. The CDR3 DNA sequence: TGTGCCAGCAGCTTAACGACCCAGGGCTTTGACGAGCAGTACTTC.

The gene calls are TRBV6-1 and TRBJ2-3; D call uncertain. This CDR3 has 11 amino acids. The V and J ends lost 7 bases and 0 bases respectively, with 2 bases between them. Germline-derived CDR1 and CDR2 are MNHNS and SASEGT. CDR3 amino acids: CASTSTDTQYF. DNA for the CDR3: TGTGCCAGCACCAGCACAGATACGCAGTATTTT.

This clone was detected a few times. The V and J genes are TRBV9 and TRBJ1-6; possibly TRBD1 for D (6 bases). The CDR3 spans 15 residues. The V gene lost 4 bases and the J gene lost 6 bases, with 14 bases spanning the gap. Germline CDR1 is SGDLS and CDR2 is YYNGEE. Written as DNA, the CDR3 is TGTGCCAGCAGCTCTGAACTGGGGGCTAATTCACCCCTCCACTTT. Its translation: CASSSELGANSPLHF.

The genes are TRBV5-1 and TRBJ1-2; 9 positions agree with TRBD1. The CDR3 has 16 residues. CDR1 SGHRS and CDR2 YFSETQ come from the germline V gene. Trimming removed 4 bases from V and 2 bases from J; junction bases left unmatched: 9. CDR3 region: CASSKEQGASNYGYTF. The CDR3 DNA reads as TGCGCCAGCAGCAAAGAACAGGGGGCGTCGAACTATGGCTACACCTTC.

This rearrangement joins TRBV7-8 to TRBJ1-6; D is ambiguous. The CDR3 length is 15 residues. Germline V lookup: CDR1 SGHVS, CDR2 FQNEAQ. V was cut by 0 bases and J by 7 bases, with 10 bases left in between. In DNA, the CDR3 is TGTGCCAGCAGCTTAGCGGAGACGGAGAATTCACCCCTCCACTTT. Its translation: CASSLAETENSPLHF.

The chain links TRBV15 to TRBJ1-1; TRBD1 agrees at 7 bases. This CDR3 is 19 amino acids long. The V gene end was trimmed by 6 bases and the J gene end by 1 base; junction bases not matched to a gene: 20. The germline CDR1 and CDR2 sequences are LNHNV and YYDKDF (reference sequence). CDR3 amino acids: CATRPDRAQVLIENTEAFF. The CDR3 coding sequence is TGTGCCACCAGGCCAGACAGGGCACAGGTCCTGATAGAGAACACTGAAGCTTTCTTT.

The chain links TRBV11-2 to TRBJ1-1; a possible D gene is TRBD1 (6 bases). The CDR3 loop spans 15 amino acids. Trimming removed 0 bases at V and 4 bases at J, with 12 bases between. CDR1 and CDR2 from the germline V gene are SGHAT and FQNNGV. In DNA, the CDR3 is TGTGCCAGCAGCTTAGAGGGGGCAGTAGGCACTGAAGCTTTCTTT. Translation gives CASSLEGAVGTEAFF.

The chain uses TRBV19 and TRBJ1-6, with 8 bases aligning to TRBD1. Germline V CDR1 and CDR2: LNHDA, SQIVND (reference sequence). The CDR3 sequence is 17 residues long. Trimming at V came to 6 bases and at J to 6 bases, leaving 13 bases not matched to a gene. CDR3: CASSLRPPGQANSPLHF. CDR3 DNA: TGTGCCAGTAGCCTCCGTCCACCGGGACAGGCTAATTCACCCCTCCACTTT.

Note on this clone: Other DNA sequences in the sample encode the same CDR3. V and J are TRBV28 and TRBJ1-5; D remains ambiguous. Germline V gene lookup returns CDR1 MDHEN and CDR2 SYDVKM. This CDR3 comprises 13 residues. Trimming cost V 6 bases and J 8 bases, with 14 bases left between them. In DNA, the CDR3 is TGTGCCAGCAGCCGTACTTTGTTGGAGCCCCAGCATTTT. It encodes CASSRTLLEPQHF. The full variable domain, rest sourced from reference TRBV28 and TRBJ1-5, is DVKVTQSSRYLVKRTGEKVFLECVQDMDHENMFWYRQDPGLGLRLIYFSYDVKMKEKGDIPEGYSVSREKKERFSLILESASTNQTSMYLCASSRTLLEPQHFGDGTRLSIL.

This chain uses TRBV7-2 with TRBJ1-5; D gene uncertain. The V gene lost 3 bases and the J gene lost 6 bases, with 6 bases spanning the gap. Per the germline V gene, CDR1 is SGHTA and CDR2 is FQGNSA. The CDR3 has 12 amino acids. CDR3 nucleotide sequence: TGTGCCAGCAGCTTTTATAGTCAGCCCCAGCATTTT. It encodes CASSFYSQPQHF.

V is TRBV29-1 and J is TRBJ1-3; TRBD1 aligns across 7 bases. The CDR3 runs to 14 residues. Trimming took 3 bases from V and 2 from J; bases not matched to a gene: 4. Germline-derived CDR1 and CDR2 are SQVTM and ANQGSEA. The CDR3 reads CSVDVRGAGNTIYF. In nucleotides, the CDR3 is TGCAGCGTTGACGTCAGGGGGGCTGGAAACACCATATATTTT.

This chain links TRBV6-6 with TRBJ1-2; D is unclear. This CDR3 has 16 residues. Trimming pared 5 bases from V and 4 bases from J, leaving 20 bases between. Germline V gene sequence: CDR1 MNHNY, CDR2 SVGAGI (reference sequence). CDR3 in DNA: TGTGCCAGCAGTCTTGGCGTGCCCGGCGGTGGCTATGGCTACACCTTC. It codes for CASSLGVPGGGYGYTF.

The chain carries TRBV27 and TRBJ1-2; the D is unclear. Per germline, CDR1 MNHEY and CDR2 SMNVEV (reference sequence). The V gene lost 3 bases and the J gene lost 1 base, with 12 bases spanning the gap. The CDR3 length is 15 residues. The chain's CDR3 is CASSFLAGGNYGYTF. The CDR3 DNA is TGTGCCAGCAGTTTCTTGGCAGGAGGTAACTATGGCTACACCTTC.

The chain has TRBV11-2 and TRBJ1-2; no reliable D call. The germline CDR1 and CDR2 sequences are SGHAT and FQNNGV. CDR3 length equals 14 residues. V lost 3 bases to trimming and J lost 7 bases, with 15 bases between them. The CDR3 DNA follows: TGTGCCAGCAGCTTCGGGGAGGGCGCGGTTGGCTACACCTTC. The encoded protein is CASSFGEGAVGYTF. The full variable domain, completed using reference TRBV11-2 and TRBJ1-2, is EAGVAQSPRYKIIEKRQSVAFWCNPISGHATLYWYQQILGQGPKLLIQFQNNGVVDDSQLPKDRFSAERLKGVDSTLKIQPAKLEDSAVYLCASSFGEGAVGYTFGSGTRLTVV.

Note on this clone: The junction and the germline gene differ at one end; a read error may be behind it. This chain connects TRBV7-9 to TRBJ2-2; no firm D call. CDR1 SEHNR and CDR2 FQNEAQ come from the germline V gene (reference sequence). The CDR3 has 13 residues. CDR3 coding DNA: TGTGCCAGCACCAAGGGAAACATCGGGGAGCTGTTTTTT. This encodes CASTKGNIGELFF.

The chain is built from TRBV19 and TRBJ1-2, with 7 positions matching TRBD1. The CDR3 has 14 residues. Germline CDR1 LNHDA, CDR2 SQIVND (reference sequence). V lost 4 bases to trimming and J lost 1 base; unmatched junction nucleotides: 3. The CDR3: CASSTRQGNYGYTF. DNA for the CDR3: TGTGCCAGTAGTACAAGACAGGGTAACTATGGCTACACCTTC.

Concerning this clone itself: At one of its ends the junction is not consistent with the germline gene, which may arise from a read error. V is TRBV4-3 and J is TRBJ1-5; D perhaps matches TRBD1 (5 bases). CDR3 length equals 13 residues. Germline V CDR1 and CDR2: LGHNA, YSLEER. The CDR3 reads CASSQGLGDSIPF. CDR3 DNA sequence: TGCGCCAGCAGCCAAGGCCTCGGGGACTCTATTCCTTTT.

The J gene is TRBJ1-1, the V gene TRBV6-1; a weak D match, TRBD1 (6 bases). V lost 6 bases to trimming and J lost 4 bases, with 15 bases between them. The length of the CDR3 is 14 residues. Germline values: CDR1 MNHNS, CDR2 SASEGT. Written as DNA, the CDR3 is TGTGCCAGCAGCTCCCTCGGGGGGCTCACTGAAGCTTTCTTT. Translating it yields CASSSLGGLTEAFF.

In its sample, this clone was seen once. The genes are TRBV6-5 and TRBJ1-2; D is unclear. The germline CDR1 and CDR2 sequences are MNHEY and SVGAGI. V dropped 10 bases and J dropped 2 bases, with 8 bases sitting between them. This CDR3 is 11 amino acids long. The CDR3 loop reads CATGGNYGYTF. In DNA, the CDR3 is TGTGCCACCGGTGGGAACTATGGCTACACCTTC.

The chain employs TRBV14 and TRBJ2-5, with D perhaps matching TRBD2 (6 bases). V was pared by 0 bases and J by 9 bases, with 17 bases between. The germline gives CDR1 SGHDN, CDR2 FVKESK. This CDR3 is 15 amino acids long. Written as DNA, the CDR3 is TGTGCCAGCAGCCAAGAGGTCCCGGGACTGGGGCCCCAGTACTTC. Translated, it gives CASSQEVPGLGPQYF.